These T cell receptor beta chains were read from a single sample in a study of T cell repertoires in cytomegalovirus infection. In TCRdb, the reads were re-called with MiXCR into one record per CDR3 protein. The profile covers roughly 230,000 distinct CDR3 sequences, with about 15% appearing a single time and over 40% taken by the ten largest. Input material: CD8+ T cells from PBMCs. These receptor sequences come from a human donor in good health (CMV status not recorded). Some clones in this sample may be carry-over from other donors' samples. Both conserved end residues are part of each CDR3. The D gene is left open where the match is weak. Clone size is stated in some rows and not others, as once, few, many or a class when expanded.

j_gene,abundance,v_gene,d_gene,CDR3aa,CDR3nt
TRBJ2-7,many,TRBV5-6,NA,CASSLRDYEQYF,TGTGCCAGCAGCCTCAGGGACTACGAGCAGTACTTC
TRBJ1-1,few,TRBV19,NA,CASSIRFFETKNTEAFF,TGTGCCAGTAGTATAAGGTTTTTCGAGACAAAGAACACTGAAGCTTTCTTT
TRBJ2-7,NA,TRBV6-6,TRBD2,CASSVPTSGGLEGFSYEQYF,TGTGCCAGCAGTGTTCCCACTAGCGGGGGGCTGGAAGGATTCTCCTACGAGCAGTACTTC
TRBJ2-5,few,TRBV20-1,NA,CSAPGPGKDTFQETQYF,TGCAGTGCTCCCGGGCCGGGGAAAGACACCTTCCAAGAGACCCAGTACTTC
TRBJ1-6,few,TRBV9,NA,CASGSPLHF,TGTGCCAGCGGTTCACCCCTCCACTTT
TRBJ2-7,many,TRBV11-1,NA,CASSLANRAEQYF,TGTGCCAGCAGCTTAGCAAACAGGGCCGAGCAGTACTTC
TRBJ2-5,few,TRBV6-2/TRBV6-3,NA,CASSYSWGRAAEKTQYF,TGTGCCAGCAGTTACTCGTGGGGCAGGGCTGCGGAAAAGACCCAGTACTTC
TRBJ2-1,few,TRBV3-1,NA,CASSQDVRVGNEQFF,TGTGCCAGCAGCCAAGATGTACGGGTTGGAAATGAGCAGTTCTTC
TRBJ2-5,few,TRBV28,TRBD2,CASSLSASGVAETQYF,TGTGCCAGCAGTTTGTCCGCTAGCGGGGTGGCAGAGACCCAGTACTTC
TRBJ1-2,few,TRBV29-1,TRBD1,CSVVRIHRGQGYGYTF,TGCAGCGTTGTACGGATCCACAGGGGCCAGGGTTATGGCTACACCTTC
TRBJ2-3,NA,TRBV27,TRBD2,CASSLTSGTITDTQYF,TGTGCCAGCAGTTTGACTAGCGGGACCATCACAGATACGCAGTATTTT
TRBJ2-4,few,TRBV5-1,TRBD1,CASSFGQGKNIQYF,TGCGCCAGCAGCTTCGGACAGGGCAAAAACATTCAGTACTTC
TRBJ1-5,many,TRBV19,NA,CASSTYQDQPQHF,TGTGCCAGTAGCACGTACCAGGATCAGCCCCAGCATTTT
TRBJ2-5,NA,TRBV6-6,NA,CASSYSHREKETQYF,TGTGCCAGCAGTTACTCGCACAGGGAGAAAGAGACCCAGTACTTC
TRBJ1-2,few,TRBV5-6,TRBD1,CASSLQGGYGYTF,TGTGCCAGCAGCTTACAGGGGGGCTATGGCTACACCTTC
TRBJ2-2,few,TRBV6-2/TRBV6-3,NA,CATGVGSNTGELFF,TGTGCCACAGGGGTGGGGTCGAACACCGGGGAGCTGTTTTTT
TRBJ2-5,many,TRBV7-9,NA,CASSLPTGPIQETQYF,TGTGCCAGCAGCTTACCCACAGGCCCCATCCAAGAGACCCAGTACTTC
TRBJ2-5,NA,TRBV12-3/TRBV12-4,TRBD1,CASSLARVVRDRGPGGETQYF,TGTGCCAGCAGTTTAGCGCGGGTGGTTCGGGACAGGGGGCCTGGGGGAGAGACCCAGTACTTC
TRBJ1-1,many,TRBV7-8,NA,CASSQENLNTEAFF,TGTGCCAGCAGTCAGGAGAATCTGAACACTGAAGCTTTCTTT
TRBJ2-1,NA,TRBV2,NA,CASSLTWDSYNEQFF,TGTGCCAGCAGCCTTACTTGGGACTCCTACAATGAGCAGTTCTTC
TRBJ1-5,NA,TRBV12-3/TRBV12-4,NA,CASSFRDSRNQPQHF,TGTGCCAGCAGTTTTAGAGACAGTCGCAATCAGCCCCAGCATTTT
TRBJ1-4,many,TRBV27,TRBD1,CASSLGTGGGEKLFF,TGTGCCAGCAGTTTAGGAACAGGGGGTGGTGAAAAACTGTTTTTT
TRBJ2-1,many,TRBV29-1,NA,CSAYSSRVYYNEQFF,TGCAGCGCCTACTCGTCTAGGGTCTACTACAATGAGCAGTTCTTC
TRBJ2-5,NA,TRBV5-6,NA,CASSFLQPRQETQYF,TGTGCCAGCAGCTTCCTTCAGCCCCGACAAGAGACCCAGTACTTC
TRBJ2-7,few,TRBV7-9,TRBD1,CASSARGQGAIEQYF,TGTGCCAGCAGCGCCCGGGGACAGGGGGCAATCGAGCAGTACTTC
TRBJ2-7,NA,TRBV27,NA,CASSLSSYSYEQYF,TGTGCCAGCAGTTTATCAAGCTACTCCTACGAGCAGTACTTC
TRBJ1-1,many,TRBV6-2/TRBV6-3,NA,CASRLLQVNTEAFF,TGTGCCAGCAGACTACTACAAGTGAACACTGAAGCTTTCTTT
TRBJ2-7,many,TRBV7-6,NA,CASSVGAPYEQYF,TGTGCCAGCAGCGTCGGGGCTCCCTACGAGCAGTACTTC
TRBJ1-1,few,TRBV12-3/TRBV12-4,NA,CASSEGFTKNTEAFF,TGTGCCAGCAGTGAGGGTTTCACTAAGAACACTGAAGCTTTCTTT
TRBJ2-1,many,TRBV7-6,TRBD1,CASSFWTGYNEQFF,TGTGCCAGCAGCTTCTGGACAGGCTACAATGAGCAGTTCTTC
TRBJ1-2,NA,TRBV6-4,TRBD1,CASSDQGAYGYTF,TGTGCCAGCAGTGACCAGGGGGCGTATGGCTACACCTTC
TRBJ2-5,few,TRBV12-3/TRBV12-4,TRBD2,CASSTQTSGDQETQYF,TGTGCCAGCAGTACCCAGACTAGCGGTGACCAAGAGACCCAGTACTTC
TRBJ2-2,NA,TRBV6-2/TRBV6-3,TRBD2,CASTKPPGLVSGELFF,TGTGCCAGCACGAAACCCCCCGGACTAGTCTCCGGGGAGCTGTTTTTT
TRBJ2-7,NA,TRBV6-1,NA,CASSEGGTPTGEQYF,TGTGCCAGCAGTGAAGGCGGGACACCGACCGGCGAGCAGTACTTC
TRBJ1-2,NA,TRBV6-5,NA,CASSYSMTPDVGYGYTF,TGTGCCAGCAGTTACTCGATGACACCTGACGTGGGATATGGCTACACCTTC
TRBJ2-1,NA,TRBV15,NA,CATSAPGSGNEQFF,TGTGCCACCAGCGCCCCGGGTTCGGGGAATGAGCAGTTCTTC
TRBJ2-3,many,TRBV7-2,NA,CASSTITDTQYF,TGTGCCAGCAGCACAATCACAGATACGCAGTATTTT
TRBJ2-3,few,TRBV28,NA,CASSLIEDRNAQYF,TGTGCCAGCAGTTTAATAGAGGACAGAAATGCGCAGTATTTT
TRBJ2-7,NA,TRBV6-2/TRBV6-3,NA,CASSAKGNYYEQYF,TGTGCCAGCAGTGCCAAAGGGAACTACTACGAGCAGTACTTC
TRBJ1-5,NA,TRBV20-1,NA,CSAQTGTSTQPQHF,TGCAGTGCGCAAACCGGGACTAGCACTCAGCCCCAGCATTTT
TRBJ2-7,NA,TRBV13,NA,CPSSYNVHYEQYF,TGTCCCAGCAGCTATAACGTACACTACGAGCAGTACTTC
TRBJ1-1,NA,TRBV25-1,NA,CASSELRAAMNTEAFF,TGTGCCAGCAGTGAACTTCGGGCAGCCATGAACACTGAAGCTTTCTTT
TRBJ2-7,many,TRBV12-3/TRBV12-4,NA,CASSLYRTTYEQYF,TGTGCCAGCAGTTTATACAGGACCACCTACGAGCAGTACTTC
TRBJ1-6,few,TRBV11-2,NA,CASSLLFTEGVRSPLHF,TGTGCCAGCAGCTTGCTCTTTACTGAGGGGGTGAGGTCACCCCTCCACTTT
TRBJ2-5,many,TRBV28,TRBD2,CATTETSGLRETQYF,TGTGCCACCACGGAGACTAGCGGGTTACGGGAGACCCAGTACTTC
TRBJ2-1,few,TRBV20-1,TRBD2,CSARSLADYNEQFF,TGCAGTGCCCGCTCACTAGCGGATTACAATGAGCAGTTCTTC
TRBJ2-7,NA,TRBV20-1,NA,CSARARGESYEQYF,TGCAGTGCTAGAGCCAGGGGGGAATCCTACGAGCAGTACTTC
TRBJ1-6,NA,TRBV20-1,NA,CSARPAKLTINSPLHF,TGCAGTGCTAGGCCCGCTAAATTGACCATAAATTCACCCCTCCACTTT
TRBJ2-2,many,TRBV12-5,NA,CASGITGRELFF,TGTGCTAGTGGTATAACTGGGCGGGAGCTGTTTTTT
TRBJ2-3,NA,TRBV11-2,NA,CASSLIAKNTDTQYF,TGTGCCAGCAGCCTGATAGCGAAAAACACAGATACGCAGTATTTT
TRBJ1-1,many,TRBV7-2,NA,CASSLSGQYMNTEAFF,TGTGCCAGCAGCTTATCCGGACAGTACATGAACACTGAAGCTTTCTTT
TRBJ1-4,NA,TRBV5-4,NA,CASSSDGFNEKLFF,TGTGCCAGCAGCTCGGACGGATTTAATGAAAAACTGTTTTTT
TRBJ1-5,NA,TRBV6-6,NA,CASSYSSAGLGSNQPQHF,TGTGCCAGCAGTTACTCGTCCGCAGGGCTTGGGAGCAATCAGCCCCAGCATTTT
TRBJ1-1,many,TRBV7-6,NA,CASSSTENTEAFF,TGTGCCAGCAGCTCGACAGAGAACACTGAAGCTTTCTTT
TRBJ1-1,many,TRBV7-2,NA,CASSLGWGVTFF,TGTGCCAGCAGCTTAGGGTGGGGAGTTACTTTCTTT